This T cell receptor (beta chain) was captured by sequencing in a study of blood T cell repertoires in COVID-19. On the study more broadly: The United States, Italy and Spain were the sources of the acute and convalescent COVID-19 samples. In each case, the material was cDNA or gDNA derived from T cells, B-cell-depleted T cells, or PBMCs.

Methods used by the authors: Reference gene primer amplification gave nucleated cell count estimates. Generated by immunoSEQ multiplex PCR, the TCRdb table keeps only in-frame clones and is missing some. The V and J calls and clone size were taken over from that table, and D and trimming were inferred from the DNA. The repertoire has 40,000 or so clones, 70% to 85% of them found once; the top ten carry 9% to 15%. Germline CDR1 is SEHNR and CDR2 is FQNEAQ (reference sequence). This CDR3 comprises 13 residues. J was trimmed by 5 bases and V by 5 bases; bases with no gene match: 5. Sequenced input: peripheral blood. The rearrangement links TRBV7-9 to TRBJ1-2; 7 bases are a match to TRBD1. The sequence derives from a human donor in a cohort sampled during active COVID-19. The CDR3 protein is CASSPGQVYGYTF. CDR3 DNA: TGTGCCAGCAGCCCAGGACAGGTGTATGGCTACACCTTC.